This T cell receptor (beta chain) was profiled in a study of glioma-infiltrating T cells. A remark on this clonotype: A much more abundant neighbour one base away suggests this may be a read error.

The iRepertoire nested amplicon-rescue multiplex PCR amplified TCR alpha and beta CDR3s from RNA. TCRdb re-derived calls from the multiplex PCR reads in MiXCR, one entry per CDR3 protein. The repertoire holds tens of thousands of distinct CDR3 sequences, with 23% as singletons. The CDR3 runs to 12 residues. Germline CDR1 and CDR2: LGHDT and YNNKEL (reference sequence). Sequencing was performed on glioma tissue, nonneoplastic brain tissue, or PBMCs (not recorded which). This clonotype originated in a human donor with low-grade glioma or glioblastoma, undergoing nonglioma brain surgery, or in good health (not recorded which). The chain carries TRBV3-1 and TRBJ1-2; the D gene is possibly TRBD1 (5 bases). CDR3 in amino acids: CASSLWGSGYNF. As DNA, the CDR3 is TGTGCCAGCAGCCTCTGGGGGTCAGGCTACAACTTC.